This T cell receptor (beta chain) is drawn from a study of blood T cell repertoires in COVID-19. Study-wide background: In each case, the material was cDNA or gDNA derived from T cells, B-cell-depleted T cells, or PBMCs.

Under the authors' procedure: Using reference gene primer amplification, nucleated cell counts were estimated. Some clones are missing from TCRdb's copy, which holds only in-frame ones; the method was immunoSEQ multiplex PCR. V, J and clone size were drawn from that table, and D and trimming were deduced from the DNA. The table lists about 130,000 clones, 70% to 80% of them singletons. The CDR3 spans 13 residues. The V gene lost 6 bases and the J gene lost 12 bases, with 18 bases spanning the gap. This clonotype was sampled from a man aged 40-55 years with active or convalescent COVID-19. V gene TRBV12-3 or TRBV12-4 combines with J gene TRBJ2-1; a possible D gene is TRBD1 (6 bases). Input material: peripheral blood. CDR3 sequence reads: CASSPGQRGGQFF. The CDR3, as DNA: TGTGCCAGCAGCCCTGGACAAAGAGGGGGGCAGTTCTTC.